The source of this T cell receptor (beta chain) is a study of T cell responses to AZD1222 COVID-19 vaccine. Overall study findings and caveats: Clonal diversity was possibly underestimated; the donors were predominantly white British and more often female.

V was trimmed by 5 bases and J by 7 bases, leaving 14 bases between them. The CDR3 sequence is 14 residues long. Germline V lookup: CDR1 MNHEY, CDR2 SVGAGI. With respect to this clone: Its specificity is unknown.

Using immunoSEQ multiplex PCR, the repertoire was profiled, and TCRdb retains in-frame clones only, with some absent. The sample holds approximately 170,000 clones, 75% to 90% seen once. Source: peripheral blood, taken on day 0 of AZD1222 vaccination. The sequence came from an adult in good health. The rearrangement joins TRBV6-5 to TRBJ2-2, with D possibly TRBD2 on 6 matching bases. The CDR3 spells CASSKTARGGELFF. The CDR3 DNA reads TGTGCCAGCAGTAAGACGGCGCGGGGCGGGGAGCTGTTTTTT.